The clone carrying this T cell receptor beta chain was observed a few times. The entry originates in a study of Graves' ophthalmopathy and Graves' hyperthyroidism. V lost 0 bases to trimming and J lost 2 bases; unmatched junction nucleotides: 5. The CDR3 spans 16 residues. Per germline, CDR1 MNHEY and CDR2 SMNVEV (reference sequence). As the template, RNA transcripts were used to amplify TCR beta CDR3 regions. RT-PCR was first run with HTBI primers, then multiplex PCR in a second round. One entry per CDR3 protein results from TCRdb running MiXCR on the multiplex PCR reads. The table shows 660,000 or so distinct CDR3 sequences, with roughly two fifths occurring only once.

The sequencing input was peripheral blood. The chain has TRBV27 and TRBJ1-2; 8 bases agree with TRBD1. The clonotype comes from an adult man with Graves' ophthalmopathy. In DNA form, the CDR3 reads TGTGCCAGCAGTTTATCGGGGCAGGGGGCCAACTATGGCTACACCTTC. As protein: CASSLSGQGANYGYTF.